The sequence of this T cell receptor beta chain was determined in a study of cytomegalovirus exposure and HLA in healthy donors. This clone was counted a single time. The antigen is undetermined. The V gene's germline CDR1 is SGHRS and CDR2 YFSETQ. V was shortened by 4 bases and J by 0 bases, with 17 bases between the two germline ends. There are 17 residues in the CDR3. Study observations and caveats: Presence/absence results assume similar sequencing depth per donor, which may not hold. Per a prior analysis, the majority of TCR beta V segments were productive roughly 87% or roughly 30% of the time. CMV antigen specificity was confirmed in vitro for a few CMV-associated chains.

PCR used 60 Vbeta primers and 13 Jbeta primers. Using immunoSEQ multiplex PCR, the repertoire was profiled, and TCRdb retains in-frame clones only, with some absent. The sample lists about 190,000 clones, approximately 75% occurring once. This sequence joins TRBV5-1 and TRBJ1-5; D unclear. This clonotype was obtained from a man aged 30-40 years in good health and CMV-seropositive. Source material: PBMCs. The CDR3 nucleotides read TGCGCCAGCAGCCCACCTGTACTATTCCATAGCAATCAGCCCCAGCATTTT. This sequence encodes CASSPPVLFHSNQPQHF.